The present T cell receptor beta chain was sequenced within a study of T cell responses to AZD1222 COVID-19 vaccine listed by TCRdb under 2021. Background on the whole study: AZD1222 recipients given second doses at about 4 weeks or at about 12 weeks were pooled, since spike-specific TCR depth and breadth were not found to differ between the two schedules. A total of around 240 trial participants underwent TCR sequencing, of whom 207 received two doses of AZD1222 and roughly 25 received two doses of the MenACWY control vaccine. Trial participants were enrolled into age subgroups of 18-55, 56-69 and 70-plus years, which contained around 150, 29 and 61 TCR-sequenced participants, respectively.

This specimen's time point label, interpreted: baseline before first vaccination. The vaccinee samples were drawn from two UK trials, COV001 and COV002, one of which was a single-blind randomized controlled phase 2/3 trial testing AZD1222 (ChAdOx1 nCoV-19) in healthy adults. For TCRbeta chain sequencing, PBMC samples were collected from trial participants at day 0 and at day 28 after the second dose. About this clone: Its antigen remains undetermined. Per-nucleotide qualities are absent, and no much larger clonotype sits a single base away.

The CDR3 regions of human TCRbeta chains were analyzed by immunosequencing. As for how the authors treated the data: TCRs in the repertoires were matched against a reference library of SARS-CoV-2-specific TCRs that had been generated with the MIRA antigen-specificity platform. Breadth was defined as the fraction of unique TCRs that were SARS-CoV-2-associated, and depth was defined as the fraction of total T cells that were SARS-CoV-2-associated. Using the MIRA data, each spike-specific TCR was mapped to the spike region that the TCR reacts to and placed in a CD4 or CD8 class. Log10-transformed breadth and depth values were compared by one-way ANOVA with Sidak's multiple comparisons tests. TCRdb provides this immuneACCESS table in a form limited to in-frame rearrangements. Some clones are lacking; in checked studies, under half of them reflect an unresolved V gene, and why the rest are absent is not known. V and J calls and clone size follow that table, whereas D and trimming were derived from the DNA. Present in this sample are about 120,000 clones, roughly nine tenths of which were seen just once. Of the sample, 1.5% to 1.7% falls within the top ten clones.

The paper's findings and limits, for the study overall: A significant rise in spike-specific TCR breadth and depth was observed after two AZD1222 doses relative to day 0 and relative to MenACWY recipients. In the small 56-69-year group, the increase in depth fell short of significance, most likely because of low power. Participants were mostly white British, with more females than males. The authors suggested clonal diversity may have been underestimated. Only a handful of AZD1222 recipients were SARS-CoV-2 seropositive at baseline, limiting conclusions about previously exposed vaccinees. Reportedly, almost half of the unique spike-specific TCRs recognized epitopes lying outside the regions that are mutated in the B.1.351 and B.1.1.7 variants. Because no samples from the day 14 peak response were available, repertoires could be characterized only after the peak T cell response. CD4 TCRs associated with the vaccine covered the entire spike protein, and the dominant responses were in regions 160-218 and 743-854.

From cysteine to phenylalanine, the CDR3 is 13 amino acids long. Here the CDR3 DNA is all that survives: 39 bases in frame from base 1. Taken from the germline V gene, the CDR1 and CDR2 loops are SNHLY and FYNNEI. V drops 8 bases and J drops 2 bases, leaving 13 bases in between. The V and J segments used are TRBV2 and TRBJ2-7; the D segment cannot be called with confidence. The sequences come from peripheral blood, collected on day 0 of AZD1222 vaccination. This clonotype was sampled from an adult in good health. The CDR3: CASFNDPTYEQYF. The DNA sequence is TGTGCCAGCTTTAATGACCCTACCTACGAGCAGTACTTC.